Shown below are 20 T cell receptor beta chains from a single sample sequenced in a study of cytomegalovirus exposure and HLA in healthy donors. PCR employed 60 Vbeta and 13 Jbeta primers. The protocol was immunoSEQ multiplex PCR, while the TCRdb copy is restricted to in-frame clones and leaves out a portion. The sample carries 140,000 to 150,000 clones, approximately 83% recorded once. The sample comprised PBMCs. The receptors shown here come from a woman aged 40 to 50 in good health and CMV-seronegative.

V gene TRBV5-1 combines with J gene TRBJ2-7, with 16 bases matching TRBD2. Trimming took 3 bases from V and 5 from J; bases not matched to a gene: 5. Germline V CDR1 and CDR2: SGHRS, YFSETQ. The CDR3 has 16 amino acids. The CDR3 DNA reads TGCGCCAGCAGCTGGGGACTAGCGGGAGGGCCCGACGAGCAGTACTTC. This sequence encodes CASSWGLAGGPDEQYF. The full variable domain, in which reference TRBV5-1 and TRBJ2-7 provide the parts outside the CDR3, is KAGVTQTPRYLIKTRGQQVTLSCSPISGHRSVSWYQQTPGQGLQFLFEYFSETQRNKGNFPGRFSGRQFSNSRSEMNVSTLELGDSALYLCASSWGLAGGPDEQYFGPGTRLTVT.

The chain combines TRBV19 with TRBJ2-2; D ambiguous. V lost 7 bases and J 4 bases, leaving 10 bases between the germline ends. This CDR3 has 13 residues. CDR1 and CDR2 (germline): LNHDA, SQIVND (reference sequence). This CDR3 is CASTTPGTGELFF. The CDR3 DNA reads as TGTGCCAGTACCACTCCCGGCACCGGGGAGCTGTTTTTT. Complete variable domain (other parts from reference TRBV19 and TRBJ2-2): DGGITQSPKYLFRKEGQNVTLSCEQNLNHDAMYWYRQDPGQGLRLIYYSQIVNDFQKGDIAEGYSVSREKKESFPLTVTSAQKNPTAFYLCASTTPGTGELFFGEGSRLTVL.

The V and J genes are TRBV9 and TRBJ2-1, with 9 positions matching TRBD2. The CDR3 sequence is 17 residues long. J gave up 5 bases and V 3 bases, and 12 bases lay outside the gene matches. The germline V gene has CDR1 SGDLS and CDR2 YYNGEE. For the CDR3, the DNA is TGTGCCAGCAGCGGACAGGGTTCGACTAGCGGTGACAATGAGCAGTTCTTC. Protein product: CASSGQGSTSGDNEQFF.

V and J are TRBV7-6 and TRBJ2-7; 7 nucleotides align to TRBD2. The CDR3 length is 14 residues. The germline gives CDR1 SGHVS, CDR2 FNYEAQ. Losses at the gene ends were 2 bases for V and 6 bases for J; bases not matched to a gene: 7. CDR3 protein: CASSLPSGGGEQYF. The DNA of the CDR3 is TGTGCCAGCAGCTTACCCTCGGGGGGAGGCGAGCAGTACTTC.

The rearrangement joins TRBV29-1 to TRBJ1-2; D perhaps matches TRBD1 (6 bases). This CDR3 is built from 13 residues. The germline CDR1 and CDR2 sequences are SQVTM and ANQGSEA. V was clipped by 3 bases and J by 0 bases, with 8 bases between them. As DNA, the CDR3 is TGCAGCGTTGATACAGGGACTAACTATGGCTACACCTTC. Amino acids: CSVDTGTNYGYTF.

This clone appeared once. V usage is TRBV5-1 and J usage is TRBJ2-5; TRBD1 aligns across 8 bases. Germline loops: CDR1 SGHRS, CDR2 YFSETQ. CDR3 size: 16 residues. V gave up 4 bases and J gave up 6 bases; unmatched junction bases: 14. The CDR3 protein is CASSPAGQGGIKTQYF. CDR3 in DNA: TGCGCCAGCAGCCCGGCCGGACAGGGAGGAATAAAGACCCAGTACTTC.

J is TRBJ1-6 and V is TRBV19, with a possible D match to TRBD1 (5 bases). Looked up from germline, CDR1 is LNHDA and CDR2 is SQIVND (reference sequence). The CDR3 contains 16 residues. Trimming stripped 8 bases from V and 1 base from J, with 15 bases between. Here the CDR3 reads CASGQGERSYNSPLHF. CDR3 bases: TGTGCCAGTGGTCAGGGCGAGAGGTCCTATAATTCACCCCTCCACTTT.

The chain is built from TRBV6-4 and TRBJ2-1; 15 bases map to TRBD2. Germline CDR1 reads MRHNA; CDR2 reads SNTAGT. This CDR3 spans 16 amino acids. Unmatched junction bases numbered 5, after V lost 6 bases and J lost 5 bases. CDR3 nucleotides: TGTGCCAGCAGCCGGACTAGCGGGGGGGCTAACAATGAGCAGTTCTTC. Translated: CASSRTSGGANNEQFF.

The chain carries TRBV6-5 and TRBJ2-7, with 11 bases matching TRBD1. The CDR3 totals 15 residues. Germline CDR1 MNHEY, CDR2 SVGAGI. J was trimmed by 5 bases and V by 4 bases; bases with no gene match: 7. CDR3 region: CASSWRTGGSDEQYF. CDR3 DNA: TGTGCCAGCAGTTGGAGGACAGGGGGCAGCGACGAGCAGTACTTC.

This rearrangement joins TRBV30 to TRBJ2-1; 14 nucleotides agree with TRBD2. This CDR3 spans 18 amino acids. In germline, CDR1 is GTSNPN, CDR2 SVGIG (reference sequence). The ends lost 7 bases at V and 0 bases at J; junction bases unmatched: 11. This CDR3 is CAYRGLAGGTFSYNEQFF. DNA of the CDR3: TGTGCCTACCGCGGACTAGCGGGGGGCACTTTCTCCTACAATGAGCAGTTCTTC.

This clone was counted between two and nine times. This sample includes further DNA sequences coding for the same CDR3. The CDR3 protein is CASSFAGGNYGYTF. CDR3 bases: TGTGCCAGCAGTTTTGCAGGGGGGAACTATGGCTACACCTTC. The V and J genes are TRBV28 and TRBJ1-2; 7 nucleotides agree with TRBD1. In germline, CDR1 is MDHEN, CDR2 SYDVKM. V trimming: 3 bases; J trimming: 2 bases; junction bases outside the gene matches: 3. The CDR3 is 14 amino acids.

The rearrangement links TRBV18 to TRBJ2-7; TRBD1 matches 12 bases. Trimming cost V 6 bases and J 2 bases; bases outside gene matches: 8. Germline V gene sequence: CDR1 KGHSH, CDR2 LQKENI. The CDR3 has 16 residues. The CDR3 DNA is TGTGCCAGCTCCCAGGGGACAGGGGGCTCCACCTACGAGCAGTACTTC. The encoded protein is CASSQGTGGSTYEQYF.

The chain uses TRBV30 and TRBJ1-1, with a tentative D call TRBD1 (5 bases). Looked up from germline, CDR1 is GTSNPN and CDR2 is SVGIG (reference sequence). V lost 4 bases and J 5 bases, leaving 17 bases between the germline ends. The CDR3 runs 14 residues. This CDR3 reads CAWTAGGSGTEAFF. CDR3 nucleotide sequence: TGTGCCTGGACCGCCGGGGGGTCGGGTACTGAAGCTTTCTTT.

This clone was seen a few times. The chain links TRBV2 to TRBJ1-1; D is unclear. Germline V gene lookup returns CDR1 SNHLY and CDR2 FYNNEI. This CDR3 is built from 11 residues. V lost 2 bases and J lost 7, with 5 bases in between. CDR3 in amino acids: CASSESVEAFF. In DNA form, the CDR3 reads TGTGCCAGCAGTGAATCGGTTGAAGCTTTCTTT.

In DNA form, the CDR3 reads TGTGCCAGTACACGGGGTGCCGGGGAGCTGTTTTTT. This translates into CASTRGAGELFF. The chain carries TRBV19 and TRBJ2-2; D possibly corresponds to TRBD2 (5 bases). The V gene lost 7 bases and the J gene lost 6 bases, with 9 bases spanning the gap. This CDR3 is built from 12 residues. Germline V gene sequence: CDR1 LNHDA, CDR2 SQIVND (reference sequence). Using reference TRBV19 and TRBJ2-2 for the parts outside the CDR3, the full variable domain is DGGITQSPKYLFRKEGQNVTLSCEQNLNHDAMYWYRQDPGQGLRLIYYSQIVNDFQKGDIAEGYSVSREKKESFPLTVTSAQKNPTAFYLCASTRGAGELFFGEGSRLTVL.

The genes are TRBV19 and TRBJ2-7; TRBD2 agrees at 7 bases. The CDR3 totals 15 residues. With 3 bases clipped from V and 4 bases from J, the junction kept 9 bases outside the gene matches. Per germline, CDR1 LNHDA and CDR2 SQIVND (reference sequence). CDR3 bases: TGTGCCAGTAGTATGGGCCTCGGGAGGCGATACGAGCAGTACTTC. Protein product: CASSMGLGRRYEQYF.

CDR3 sequence reads: CASRRSGRAKNIQYF. The CDR3 coding sequence is TGTGCCAGCAGGAGGTCAGGGAGGGCCAAAAACATTCAGTACTTC. V is TRBV28 and J is TRBJ2-4, with D perhaps matching TRBD2 (6 bases). CDR1 and CDR2 from the germline V gene are MDHEN and SYDVKM. The CDR3 covers 15 residues. Trimming pared 6 bases from V and 1 base from J, leaving 13 bases between.

In this sample, this clone turned up once. The V and J genes are TRBV2 and TRBJ1-3; unclear D gene. From germline, CDR1 is SNHLY and CDR2 FYNNEI. The CDR3 sequence is 14 residues long. V lost 6 bases, J lost 6 bases, and 15 bases lay in between. The CDR3 reads CASRVTTLLNTIYF. Written as DNA, the CDR3 is TGTGCCAGCAGGGTCACAACCCTGTTAAACACCATATATTTT.

The J gene is TRBJ1-3, the V gene TRBV30, with D uncertain. CDR1 GTSNPN and CDR2 SVGIG come from the germline V gene (reference sequence). The V and J ends lost 3 bases and 3 bases respectively, with 18 bases between them. There are 16 residues in the CDR3. Written as DNA, the CDR3 is TGTGCCTGGAGGGGTCCCCTCAGGCGCAGTGGAAACACCATATATTTT. Its protein product is CAWRGPLRRSGNTIYF. The complete variable domain, with remaining parts taken from reference TRBV30 and TRBJ1-3, reads SQTIHQWPATLVQPVGSPLSLECTVEGTSNPNLYWYRQAAGRGLQLLFYSVGIGQISSEVPQNLSASRPQDRQFILSSKKLLLSDSGFYLCAWRGPLRRSGNTIYFGEGSWLTVV.

The genes are TRBV10-3 and TRBJ1-4; 7 bases map to TRBD1. CDR1 and CDR2 (germline): ENHRY, SYGVKD. This CDR3 is 15 amino acids long. J gave up 3 bases and V 4 bases, and 5 bases lay outside the gene matches. The CDR3: CAISATGTANEKLFF. For the CDR3, the DNA is TGTGCCATCAGTGCGACCGGGACAGCTAATGAAAAACTGTTTTTT.